This entry is about one T cell receptor beta chain. The data were obtained in a study of blood T cell repertoires in COVID-19. The CDR3 length is 14 residues. CDR1 and CDR2 (germline): SGHTA, FQGTGA. V gave up 4 bases and J gave up 8 bases; unmatched junction bases: 8. In the authors' workflow: Amplifying reference gene primers gave estimates of nucleated cell counts. Sequencing was performed with immunoSEQ multiplex PCR; in TCRdb, only in-frame clones are kept and a portion is missing. Clone size and the V and J calls come from that table; the DNA yielded D and trimming. The table lists roughly 150,000 clones, about 83% of them singletons.

The clonotype was recovered from a woman over 75 with acute or convalescent COVID-19. This chain links TRBV7-3 with TRBJ2-7; 10 nucleotides align to TRBD2. Sequencing was done on a sample of peripheral blood. The CDR3 DNA is TGTGCCAGCAGCTCCCTAGGGACTAGCGATAAGCAGTACTTC. Translating gives CASSSLGTSDKQYF.